These 17 T cell receptor beta chains were sequenced from one sample in a study of T cell responses to AZD1222 COVID-19 vaccine. Profiling relied on immunoSEQ multiplex PCR, and the TCRdb table lists in-frame clones only, not all of them. The table lists some 74,000 clones, 90% of them singletons. The starting material was peripheral blood, obtained 28 days after the second AZD1222 dose. These receptors were obtained from an adult who received the AZD1222 COVID-19 vaccine.

The chain has TRBV30 and TRBJ1-3, with D possibly TRBD1 on 6 matching bases. The CDR3 totals 15 residues. Trimming removed 3 bases at V and 2 bases at J, with 14 bases between. Germline V CDR1 and CDR2: GTSNPN, SVGIG (reference sequence). The CDR3 region has the DNA TGTGCCTGGAGCCTCCTCACAGGGCCTGGAAACACCATATATTTT. Its protein product is CAWSLLTGPGNTIYF.

The genes are TRBV6-5 and TRBJ2-2; TRBD1 agrees at 8 bases. Germline loops: CDR1 MNHEY, CDR2 SVGAGI. This CDR3 spans 13 amino acids. The ends lost 5 bases at V and 8 bases at J; junction bases unmatched: 4. Here the CDR3 reads CASSLWDRGELFF. DNA for the CDR3: TGTGCCAGCAGTCTATGGGACAGGGGGGAGCTGTTTTTT.

The J gene is TRBJ1-4, the V gene TRBV7-2; D is undetermined. The CDR3 has 14 amino acids. Looked up from germline, CDR1 is SGHTA and CDR2 is FQGNSA. V dropped 5 bases and J dropped 5 bases, with 12 bases sitting between them. In nucleotides, the CDR3 is TGTGCCAGCAGCCTAGAAACCTCAAATGAAAAACTGTTTTTT. Translating it yields CASSLETSNEKLFF.

The V gene is TRBV4-3, the J gene TRBJ1-2; 9 bases are shared with TRBD1. CDR1 and CDR2 from the germline V gene are LGHNA and YSLEER. The CDR3 spans 17 residues. The J segment lost 4 bases and the V segment lost 0 bases, leaving 9 bases of the junction unmatched. CDR3 residues: CASSQELAGQGVYGYTF. As DNA, the CDR3 is TGCGCCAGCAGCCAAGAACTCGCGGGACAGGGAGTCTATGGCTACACCTTC.

The chain combines TRBV6-5 with TRBJ1-5, with D possibly TRBD1 on 6 matching bases. Germline assignment: CDR1 MNHEY and CDR2 SVGAGI. Trimming pared 4 bases from V and 3 bases from J, leaving 13 bases between. The CDR3 covers 15 residues. CDR3 bases: TGTGCCAGCAGTTCCACAGGGATCCCCAATCAGCCCCAGCATTTT. This gives the protein CASSSTGIPNQPQHF.

This rearrangement joins TRBV5-5 to TRBJ2-7; no clear D. This CDR3 is built from 14 residues. The V and J ends lost 0 bases and 2 bases respectively, with 9 bases between them. Germline V lookup: CDR1 SGHKS, CDR2 YYEKEE (reference sequence). The CDR3 here is CASSLVQLTYEQYF. The CDR3 region has the DNA TGTGCCAGCAGCTTGGTCCAGCTAACCTACGAGCAGTACTTC. Full variable domain (outside the CDR3, taken from reference TRBV5-5 and TRBJ2-7): DAGVTQSPTHLIKTRGQQVTLRCSPISGHKSVSWYQQVLGQGPQFIFQYYEKEERGRGNFPDRFSARQFPNYSSELNVNALLLGDSALYLCASSLVQLTYEQYFGPGTRLTVT.

The rearrangement links TRBV3-1 (or the pseudogene TRBV3-2) to TRBJ2-7; 9 nucleotides match TRBD1. The CDR3 is made up of 17 amino acids. J lost 3 bases, V lost 4 bases, and 13 bases had no gene match. Germline CDR1 reads LGHDT; CDR2 reads YNNKEL (reference sequence). The CDR3 loop is CASSLKGWDRVIYEQYF. CDR3 sequence (DNA): TGTGCCAGCAGCCTGAAAGGATGGGACAGGGTTATCTACGAGCAGTACTTC.

V gene TRBV28 combines with J gene TRBJ2-1; 12 positions match TRBD2. The junction had 7 bases not matched to a gene; V was cut back by 5 bases and J by 8 bases. Germline values: CDR1 MDHEN, CDR2 SYDVKM. This CDR3 has 15 residues. CDR3 in DNA: TGTGCCAGCAGTCCATCTAGCGGGGGGGCCTATGAGCAGTTCTTC. This sequence encodes CASSPSSGGAYEQFF.

This clone was observed a handful of times. The V and J genes are TRBV18 and TRBJ1-2; D remains ambiguous. The CDR3 consists of 11 residues. Trimming cost V 5 bases and J 13 bases, with 14 bases left between them. The germline CDR1 and CDR2 sequences are KGHSH and LQKENI. The CDR3 DNA follows: TGTGCCAGCTCAACACTCGGGAATAGCACCTTC. Translation gives CASSTLGNSTF.

Written as DNA, the CDR3 is TGTGCCAGCAGTGAACGTGGCGACGAGCAGTACTTC. Its translation is CASSERGDEQYF. The chain uses TRBV6-1 and TRBJ2-7; D remains unclear. The CDR3 runs to 12 residues. V was clipped by 2 bases and J by 5 bases, with 7 bases between them. Germline loops: CDR1 MNHNS, CDR2 SASEGT.

The rearrangement links TRBV18 to TRBJ1-4; D uncertain. CDR1 and CDR2 from the germline V gene are KGHSH and LQKENI. The CDR3 runs to 15 residues. Trimming left V 1 base short and J 7 bases short, with 13 bases between. The CDR3: CASSPRTIEGEKLFF. As DNA, the CDR3 is TGTGCCAGCTCACCACGGACCATAGAGGGTGAAAAACTGTTTTTT.

This clone has a handful of counts. This chain connects TRBV5-1 to TRBJ2-7; no reliable D call. The CDR3 is 13 amino acids. V was clipped by 6 bases and J by 1 base, with 11 bases between them. Germline V gene lookup returns CDR1 SGHRS and CDR2 YFSETQ. The CDR3 sequence is CASTREESYEQYF. Here the CDR3 DNA reads TGCGCCAGCACGCGCGAGGAATCCTACGAGCAGTACTTC.

The V and J genes are TRBV7-2 and TRBJ2-7, with D perhaps matching TRBD2 (6 bases). This CDR3 spans 14 amino acids. Trimming removed 5 bases at V and 2 bases at J, with 13 bases between. The germline CDR1 and CDR2 sequences are SGHTA and FQGNSA. The CDR3 DNA sequence: TGTGCCAGCAGCCGGTCGGGACTCCCCTACGAGCAGTACTTC. Translating gives CASSRSGLPYEQYF.

The rearrangement uses TRBV24-1 and TRBJ2-5, with 7 bases matching TRBD2. The V and J ends lost 4 bases and 3 bases, in that order; junction bases with no gene match: 10. Germline loops: CDR1 KGHDR, CDR2 SFDVKD. The CDR3 contains 16 residues. Here the CDR3 reads CATSEARYSGEETQYF. In DNA form, the CDR3 reads TGTGCCACCAGTGAGGCCCGGTACAGCGGGGAAGAGACCCAGTACTTC.

V usage is TRBV6-5 and J usage is TRBJ1-2; D is possibly TRBD1 (6 bases). The germline CDR1 and CDR2 sequences are MNHEY and SVGAGI. CDR3 size: 15 residues. With 4 bases removed from V and 7 bases from J, the gap between germline ends came to 19 bases. The CDR3 loop reads CASSSWDTGGSGYTF. The CDR3 DNA follows: TGTGCCAGCAGTTCCTGGGACACTGGCGGTTCTGGCTACACCTTC.

V is TRBV18 and J is TRBJ2-7; 10 nucleotides agree with TRBD2. After removal of 3 bases from V and 5 bases from J, the junction contained 7 bases not matched to a gene. The V gene's germline CDR1 is KGHSH and CDR2 LQKENI. CDR3 length: 15 amino acids. DNA of the CDR3: TGTGCCAGCTCACCGGTTCTCGGGACTAGCGACGAGCAGTACTTC. Translated, it gives CASSPVLGTSDEQYF.

The chain combines TRBV28 with TRBJ2-2; D is unresolved. Germline-derived CDR1 and CDR2 are MDHEN and SYDVKM. The CDR3 is 13 amino acids. V was cut by 7 bases and J by 0 bases, with 6 bases left in between. CDR3 DNA sequence: TGTGCCAGCATGTTAACGAACACCGGGGAGCTGTTTTTT. Its translation is CASMLTNTGELFF.